A selection of T cell receptor beta chains follows, all from one sample in a study of blood T cell repertoires in COVID-19. TCRdb's copy holds only in-frame clones and misses some; the assay was immunoSEQ multiplex PCR. The data contain around 330,000 clones, roughly 90% of them singletons. The specimen was peripheral blood. Receptors originate from a woman aged 45-60 years with active or convalescent COVID-19. Both conserved end residues are trimmed from each CDR3. Clone size is stated in some rows and not others, as once, few, many or a class when expanded.

V gene	J gene	clone size	CDR3 protein
TRBV12-3/TRBV12-4	TRBJ2-3	-	ASSLATSSTQY
TRBV5-1	TRBJ1-2	-	ASSLDRGYGYT
TRBV7-9	TRBJ1-1	-	ASSFEKGVTEAF
TRBV3-1/TRBV3-2	TRBJ1-1	-	ASSRQGYTEAF
TRBV6-5	TRBJ2-1	-	ASSTTGGPYEQF
TRBV28	TRBJ2-2	-	ASSLPAGPRIAGELF
TRBV28	TRBJ2-5	-	ASSFRGGGFGETQY
TRBV2	TRBJ1-2	-	ASSSQGAIYGYT
TRBV18	TRBJ1-2	-	ASSPSEANYGYT
TRBV7-8	TRBJ2-4	once	ASSLAGGAKNIQY
TRBV12-5	TRBJ2-4	-	ASGLAPTVIQY
TRBV19	TRBJ1-5	-	ASRERTAGNQPQH
TRBV25-1	TRBJ2-2	-	ASSAPIGQGWLPGELF
TRBV4-3	TRBJ2-7	once	ASSIGTGELGEQY
TRBV6-5	TRBJ1-1	-	ASSWEDSNTEAF
TRBV4-3	TRBJ2-3	-	ASSQGVGREDTQY
TRBV12-3/TRBV12-4	TRBJ2-2	-	ASTSPPGGELF
TRBV7-2	TRBJ1-1	-	ASSLDRTLGTEAF
TRBV7-2	TRBJ2-7	-	ASSLLQGNYEQY
TRBV6-5	TRBJ1-5	-	ASSFWEGYSNQPQH
TRBV11-2	TRBJ2-1	-	ASSLGASTEQF
TRBV6-5	TRBJ1-5	-	ASMGQGNQPQH
TRBV12-3/TRBV12-4	TRBJ2-1	-	ASSPGSEQF
TRBV6-5	TRBJ1-1	once	ASGRQGSTEAF
TRBV10-1	TRBJ2-3	-	ASRTSGGKCTDTQY
TRBV19	TRBJ1-1	-	ASSIFLTGAEAF